These 7 T cell receptor beta chains were all obtained from the same sample, sequenced in a study of T cell repertoires in cytomegalovirus infection. TCRdb analysed the reads with MiXCR anew, one entry per CDR3 protein. The repertoire holds about 700,000 distinct CDR3 sequences, with around 32% as singletons. No antigen is known for these receptors. This material consisted of cultured PBMCs, taken from culture after CMV antigen stimulation. These receptors all come from a human donor in good health (CMV status not recorded). Some clones in this sample may be carry-over from other donors' samples.

The CDR3 bases are TGTGCCACCGAAACAGGGGGAGTGGGCAATGAGCAGTTCTTC. Translation: CATETGGVGNEQFF. J is TRBJ2-1 and V is TRBV6-2 or TRBV6-3, with TRBD1 matching 8 bases. The J segment lost 6 bases and the V segment lost 10 bases, leaving 11 bases of the junction unmatched. The CDR3 totals 14 residues. In germline, CDR1 is MNHEY, CDR2 SVGEGT.

The chain couples TRBV2 to TRBJ1-1; D gene uncertain. The germline V and J ends were trimmed by 6 bases and 1 base, with 6 bases remaining between them. Per germline, CDR1 SNHLY and CDR2 FYNNEI. The CDR3 is made up of 12 amino acids. This chain's CDR3 is CASRDQNTEAFF. For the CDR3, the DNA is TGTGCCAGCAGGGACCAGAACACTGAAGCTTTCTTT.

There are a few counts of this clonotype. V and J are TRBV7-2 and TRBJ2-2, with D tentatively TRBD2 (5 bases). Germline V gene data show CDR1 as SGHTA and CDR2 as FQGNSA. This CDR3 comprises 16 residues. Trimming pared 2 bases from V and 0 bases from J, leaving 10 bases between. Here the CDR3 reads CASSLRRASNTGELFF. CDR3 nucleotide sequence: TGTGCCAGCAGCTTAAGGCGGGCCTCGAACACCGGGGAGCTGTTTTTT.

The chain joins TRBV20-1 to TRBJ1-2; D uncertain. CDR1 and CDR2 from the germline V gene are DFQATT and SNEGSKA (reference sequence). CDR3 length: 17 residues. V was cut by 4 bases and J by 0 bases, with 21 bases left in between. The CDR3, as DNA: TGCAGTGCTATCCGGGGAGTGTCGGACCCAGCTAACTATGGCTACACCTTC. It yields the protein CSAIRGVSDPANYGYTF.

This clonotype has just a few counts. The V and J genes are TRBV10-3 and TRBJ2-7; D remains ambiguous. The V and J ends lost 4 bases and 0 bases respectively, with 10 bases between them. In germline, CDR1 is ENHRY, CDR2 SYGVKD. CDR3 length: 14 residues. CDR3 sequence: CAISGAYSSYEQYF. Here the CDR3 DNA reads TGTGCCATCAGTGGGGCGTATAGCTCCTACGAGCAGTACTTC.

This clonotype was counted many times. The chain links TRBV7-2 to TRBJ1-6; 10 nucleotides align to TRBD1. The germline V gene encodes CDR1 SGHTA and CDR2 FQGNSA. The CDR3 runs to 18 residues. V was clipped by 1 base and J by 5 bases; unmatched bases: 8. DNA of the CDR3: TGTGCCAGCAGCTTAGAGGGCACCGGGACAGGGGATAATTCACCCCTCCACTTT. It codes for CASSLEGTGTGDNSPLHF. Variable domain in full (rest from reference TRBV7-2 and TRBJ1-6): GAGVSQSPSNKVTEKGKDVELRCDPISGHTALYWYRQSLGQGLEFLIYFQGNSAPDKSGLPSDRFSAERTGGSVSTLTIQRTQQEDSAVYLCASSLEGTGTGDNSPLHFGNGTRLTVT.

Comment on this clonotype: A much larger clone differs by one base, so this may be a read error. The V gene is TRBV7-8, the J gene TRBJ1-6; 7 nucleotides line up with TRBD1. The CDR3 spans 14 residues. The germline V gene encodes CDR1 SGHVS and CDR2 FQNEAQ. The chain's CDR3 is CASSSTGIYSPLDF. In nucleotides, the CDR3 is TGTGCCAGCAGCTCGACAGGGATCTATTCACCCCTCGACTTT.